This T cell receptor (beta chain) was identified during a study of shared clonotypes between healthy human individuals. Across the study: Three plates each covered CD4 naive and memory; CD8 naive two, CD8 memory one. Study findings and constraints: In contrast to clonotypes shared by all four donors, non-shared clonotypes had lower generation probabilities. Richness estimates generally favored naive over memory subsets.

A word on this clone: Its target is unknown.

The CDR3 sequence is 15 residues long. Per the germline V gene, CDR1 is MDHEN and CDR2 is SYDVKM. V lost 2 bases and J 4 bases, leaving 15 bases between the germline ends. The table came from immunoSEQ multiplex PCR; TCRdb's copy has only in-frame clones and leaves some out. The repertoire holds some 690,000 clones, with roughly 88% as singletons. The genes are TRBV28 and TRBJ2-7; tentative D call: TRBD1 (6 bases). The sequenced material came from memory CD8+ T cells from PBMCs. Subset: CD45RO+ cells pooled with CCR7-negative TemRA cells. This receptor was identified in a man aged 18 to 30 in good health. Some clones in this sample may be carry-over from other donors' samples. Written as DNA, the CDR3 is TGTGCCAGCAGTTTAGTAGGGGGAGTTTCGTACGAGCAGTACTTC. Amino acid sequence: CASSLVGGVSYEQYF. Complete variable domain (other parts from reference TRBV28 and TRBJ2-7): DVKVTQSSRYLVKRTGEKVFLECVQDMDHENMFWYRQDPGLGLRLIYFSYDVKMKEKGDIPEGYSVSREKKERFSLILESASTNQTSMYLCASSLVGGVSYEQYFGPGTRLTVT.